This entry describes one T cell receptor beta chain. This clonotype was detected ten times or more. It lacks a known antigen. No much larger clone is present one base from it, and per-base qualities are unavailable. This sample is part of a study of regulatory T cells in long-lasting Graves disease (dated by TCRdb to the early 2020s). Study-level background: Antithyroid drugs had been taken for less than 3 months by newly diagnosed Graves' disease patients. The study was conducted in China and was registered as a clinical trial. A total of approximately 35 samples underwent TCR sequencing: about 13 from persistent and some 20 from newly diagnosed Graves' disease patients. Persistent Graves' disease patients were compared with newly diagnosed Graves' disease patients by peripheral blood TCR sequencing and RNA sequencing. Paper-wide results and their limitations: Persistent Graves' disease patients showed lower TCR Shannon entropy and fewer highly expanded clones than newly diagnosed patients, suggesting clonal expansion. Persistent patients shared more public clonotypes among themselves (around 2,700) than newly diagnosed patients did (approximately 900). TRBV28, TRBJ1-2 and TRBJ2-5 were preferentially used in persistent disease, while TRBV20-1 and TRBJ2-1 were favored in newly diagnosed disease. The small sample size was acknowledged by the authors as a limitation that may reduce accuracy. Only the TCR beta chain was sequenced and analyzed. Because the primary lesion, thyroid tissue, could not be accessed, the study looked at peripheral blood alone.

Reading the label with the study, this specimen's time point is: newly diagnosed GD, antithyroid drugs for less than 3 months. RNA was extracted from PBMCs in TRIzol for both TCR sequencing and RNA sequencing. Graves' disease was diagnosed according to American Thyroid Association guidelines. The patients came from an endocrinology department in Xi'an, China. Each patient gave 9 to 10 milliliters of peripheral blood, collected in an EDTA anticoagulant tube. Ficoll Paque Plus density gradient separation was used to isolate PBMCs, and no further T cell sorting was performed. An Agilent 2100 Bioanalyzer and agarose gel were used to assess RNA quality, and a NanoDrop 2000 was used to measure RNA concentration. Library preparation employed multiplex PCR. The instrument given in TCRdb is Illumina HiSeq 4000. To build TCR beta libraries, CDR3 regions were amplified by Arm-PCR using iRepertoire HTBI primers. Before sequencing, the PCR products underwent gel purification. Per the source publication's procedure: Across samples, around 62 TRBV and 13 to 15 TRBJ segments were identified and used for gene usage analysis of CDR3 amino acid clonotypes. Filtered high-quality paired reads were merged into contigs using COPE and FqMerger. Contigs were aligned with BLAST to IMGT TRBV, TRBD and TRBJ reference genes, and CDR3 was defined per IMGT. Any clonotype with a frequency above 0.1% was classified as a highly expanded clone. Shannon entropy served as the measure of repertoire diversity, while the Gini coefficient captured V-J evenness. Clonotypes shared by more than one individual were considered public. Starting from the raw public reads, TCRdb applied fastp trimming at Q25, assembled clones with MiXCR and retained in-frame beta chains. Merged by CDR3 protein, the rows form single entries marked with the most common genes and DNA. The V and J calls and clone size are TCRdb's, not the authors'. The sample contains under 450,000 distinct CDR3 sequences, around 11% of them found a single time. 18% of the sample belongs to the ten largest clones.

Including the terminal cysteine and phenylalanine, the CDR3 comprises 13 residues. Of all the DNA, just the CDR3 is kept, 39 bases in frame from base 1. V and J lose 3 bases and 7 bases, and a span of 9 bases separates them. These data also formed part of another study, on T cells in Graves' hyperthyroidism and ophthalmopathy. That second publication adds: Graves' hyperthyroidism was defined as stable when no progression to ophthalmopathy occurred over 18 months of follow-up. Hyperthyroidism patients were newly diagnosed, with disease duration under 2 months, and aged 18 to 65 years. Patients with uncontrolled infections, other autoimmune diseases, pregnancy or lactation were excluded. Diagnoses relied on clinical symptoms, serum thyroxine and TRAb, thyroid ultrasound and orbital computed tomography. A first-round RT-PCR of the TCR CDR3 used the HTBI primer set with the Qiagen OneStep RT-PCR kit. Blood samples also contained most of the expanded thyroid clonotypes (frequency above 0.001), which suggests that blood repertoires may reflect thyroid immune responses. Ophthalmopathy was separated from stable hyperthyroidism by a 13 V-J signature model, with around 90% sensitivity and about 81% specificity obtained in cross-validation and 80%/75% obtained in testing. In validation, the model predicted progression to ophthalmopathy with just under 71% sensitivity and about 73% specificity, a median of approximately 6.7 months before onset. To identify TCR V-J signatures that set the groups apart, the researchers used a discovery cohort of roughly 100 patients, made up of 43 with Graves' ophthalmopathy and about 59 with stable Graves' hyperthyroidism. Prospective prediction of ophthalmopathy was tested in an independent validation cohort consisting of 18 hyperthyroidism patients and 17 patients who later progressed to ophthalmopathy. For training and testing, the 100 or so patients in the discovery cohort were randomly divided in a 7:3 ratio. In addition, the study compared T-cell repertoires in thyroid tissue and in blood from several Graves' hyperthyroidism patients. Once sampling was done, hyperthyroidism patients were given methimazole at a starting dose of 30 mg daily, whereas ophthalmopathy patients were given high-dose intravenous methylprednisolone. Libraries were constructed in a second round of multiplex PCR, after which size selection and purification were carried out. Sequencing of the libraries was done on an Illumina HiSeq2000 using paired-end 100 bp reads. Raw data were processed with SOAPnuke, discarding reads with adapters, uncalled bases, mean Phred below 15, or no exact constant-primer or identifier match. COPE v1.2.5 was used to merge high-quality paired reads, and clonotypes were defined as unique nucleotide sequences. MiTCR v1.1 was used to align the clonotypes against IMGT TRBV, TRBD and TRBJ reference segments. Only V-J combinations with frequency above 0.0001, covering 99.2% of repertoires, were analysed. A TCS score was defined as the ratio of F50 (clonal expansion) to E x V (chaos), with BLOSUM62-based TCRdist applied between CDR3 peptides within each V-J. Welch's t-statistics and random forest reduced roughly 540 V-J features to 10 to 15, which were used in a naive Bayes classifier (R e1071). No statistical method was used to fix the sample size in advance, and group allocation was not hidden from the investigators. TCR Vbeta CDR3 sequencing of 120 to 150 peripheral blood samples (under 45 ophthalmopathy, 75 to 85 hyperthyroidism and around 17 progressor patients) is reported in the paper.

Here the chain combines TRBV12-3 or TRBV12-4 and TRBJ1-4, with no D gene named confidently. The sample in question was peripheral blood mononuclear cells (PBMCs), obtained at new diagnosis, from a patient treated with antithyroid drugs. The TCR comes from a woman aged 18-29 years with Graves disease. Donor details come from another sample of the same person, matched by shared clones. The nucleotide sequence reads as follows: TGTGCCAGCAGTTTCGGCGCGGTTGAAAAACTGTTTTTT. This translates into CASSFGAVEKLFF.